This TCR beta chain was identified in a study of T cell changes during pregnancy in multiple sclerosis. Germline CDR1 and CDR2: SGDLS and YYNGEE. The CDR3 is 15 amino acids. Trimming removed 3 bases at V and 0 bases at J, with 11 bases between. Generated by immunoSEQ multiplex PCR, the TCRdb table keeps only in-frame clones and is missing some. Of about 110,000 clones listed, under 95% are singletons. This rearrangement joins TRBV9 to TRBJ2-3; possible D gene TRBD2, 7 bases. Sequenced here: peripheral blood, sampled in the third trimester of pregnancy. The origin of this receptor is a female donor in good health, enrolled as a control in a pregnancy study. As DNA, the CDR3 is TGTGCCAGCAGCGCACGGGGGGCGAGCACAGATACGCAGTATTTT. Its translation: CASSARGASTDTQYF. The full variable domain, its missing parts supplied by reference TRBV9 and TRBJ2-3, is DSGVTQTPKHLITATGQRVTLRCSPRSGDLSVYWYQQSLDQGLQFLIQYYNGEERAKGNILERFSAQQFPDLHSELNLSSLELGDSALYFCASSARGASTDTQYFGPGTRLTVL.